This TCR beta chain was identified during a study of T cell responses to AZD1222 COVID-19 vaccine. Study-wide results and caveats: Clonal diversity may have been underestimated, and the donors were mostly white British, with more females than males. Nearly half of unique spike-specific TCRs reportedly avoided B.1.351 and B.1.1.7 mutated regions.

TCRdb's copy holds only in-frame clones and misses some; the assay was immunoSEQ multiplex PCR. The table records 110,000 to 150,000 clones, under 95% of them present only once. In this sample, this clone turned up once. Its specificity is unknown. Per germline, CDR1 SGHAT and CDR2 FQNNGV. The V gene lost 4 bases and the J gene lost 7 bases, with 22 bases spanning the gap. The CDR3 loop spans 16 amino acids. This rearrangement joins TRBV11-2 to TRBJ1-2, with TRBD1 as a possible D gene (6 bases). This TCR came from an adult in good health. The sample consisted of peripheral blood, taken on day 0 of AZD1222 vaccination. For the CDR3, the DNA is TGTGCCAGCAGCTCCCCGGCGACTTCAGGGGTGGGTGGCTACACCTTC. Protein sequence: CASSSPATSGVGGYTF.